This passage covers 15 T cell receptor beta chains from one sample sequenced in a study of human T cells and chemical hapten exposure. TCRdb used MiXCR to reprocess the RACE reads, holding one entry per CDR3 protein. The table shows approximately 100,000 distinct CDR3 sequences, with around 12% occurring only once. Time point in this sample: pre-sensitization, week 0. The sample's treatment: therapeutic diphenylcyclopropenone sensitization with weekly scalp DPC. The sample here was whole blood, taken in connection with sensitization to the hapten diphenylcyclopropenone (DPC). All receptors come from a woman aged 45 to 65 with alopecia areata. Some clones in this sample may be carry-over from other donors' samples.

There are a few counts of this clonotype. This chain links TRBV6-1 with TRBJ2-7; 14 positions agree with TRBD2. The CDR3 spans 14 residues. Losses at the gene ends were 6 bases for V and 5 bases for J; bases not matched to a gene: 3. Germline V gives CDR1 MNHNS, CDR2 SASEGT. The CDR3: CASRRTSGRNEQYF. CDR3 in DNA: TGTGCCAGCAGGAGGACTAGCGGGAGGAACGAGCAGTACTTC.

This clonotype was seen at least ten times. The J gene is TRBJ1-4, the V gene TRBV28, with D possibly matching TRBD1 (5 bases). Germline loops: CDR1 MDHEN, CDR2 SYDVKM. The CDR3 extends over 15 amino acids. V lost 6 bases and J 3 bases, leaving 14 bases between the germline ends. The CDR3: CASSPGGRSNEKLFF. CDR3 coding DNA: TGTGCCAGCAGCCCCGGGGGACGGTCTAATGAAAAACTGTTTTTT.

This clonotype was seen at least ten times. The rearrangement links TRBV6-6 to TRBJ2-7; no definite D call. CDR1 is MNHNY, CDR2 SVGAGI, per germline (reference sequence). This CDR3 is 13 amino acids long. The V end was cut by 2 bases, the J end by 2 bases, with 7 bases between. CDR3 sequence (DNA): TGTGCCAGCAGTTACCGAATAACCTACGAGCAGTACTTC. This sequence encodes CASSYRITYEQYF.

This clonotype was seen more than once but under ten times. This chain joins TRBV18 and TRBJ2-6; no clear D. The CDR3 is made up of 18 amino acids. The ends were cut back, 3 bases at V and 0 bases at J, with 15 bases in the middle. In germline, CDR1 is KGHSH, CDR2 LQKENI. The CDR3 nucleotides are TGTGCCAGCTCACCCCGGTTCCGTAGCCTCTCTGGGGCCAACGTCCTGACTTTC. Its protein is CASSPRFRSLSGANVLTF.

This clonotype was recorded at least ten times. The rearrangement links TRBV6-5 to TRBJ1-4; TRBD1 matches 7 bases. With V trimmed by 10 bases and J by 2 bases, 7 bases remained unmatched. CDR3 length equals 14 residues. CDR1 MNHEY and CDR2 SVGAGI come from the germline V gene. The CDR3 reads CATSRGWTNEKLFF. In nucleotides, the CDR3 is TGTGCCACCTCCAGGGGGTGGACTAATGAAAAACTGTTTTTT.

The chain couples TRBV11-3 to TRBJ1-1; 8 bases match TRBD1. Per germline, CDR1 SGHNT and CDR2 YENEEA. This CDR3 region has 14 residues. The V gene end was trimmed by 3 bases and the J gene end by 0 bases; junction bases not matched to a gene: 0. This chain's CDR3 is CASSFRGLNTEAFF. CDR3 nucleotide sequence: TGTGCCAGCAGCTTCAGGGGGCTGAACACTGAAGCTTTCTTT. Supplemented by reference TRBV11-3 and TRBJ1-1, the full variable domain reads EAGVVQSPRYKIIEKKQPVAFWCNPISGHNTLYWYLQNLGQGPELLIRYENEEAVDDSQLPKDRFSAERLKGVDSTLKIQPAELGDSAVYLCASSFRGLNTEAFFGQGTRLTVV.

The chain is built from TRBV4-1 and TRBJ2-1; 7 nucleotides match TRBD1. V dropped 1 base and J dropped 5; count of bases not matched to a gene: 5. Looked up from germline, CDR1 is MGHRA and CDR2 is YSYEKL. The CDR3 totals 15 residues. This chain's CDR3 is CASSQGPGGDNEQFF. CDR3 coding DNA: TGCGCCAGCAGCCAAGGGCCAGGGGGTGACAATGAGCAGTTCTTC.

This clonotype has a handful of counts. The chain has TRBV10-2 and TRBJ1-1; 9 bases map to TRBD1. V trimming: 9 bases; J trimming: 1 base; junction bases outside the gene matches: 3. From germline, CDR1 is WSHSY and CDR2 SAAADI. CDR3 length equals 13 residues. The CDR3: CASLGQGNTEAFF. The CDR3 DNA sequence: TGCGCCAGTTTGGGACAGGGGAACACTGAAGCTTTCTTT.

This rearrangement joins TRBV5-1 to TRBJ2-7; the match to TRBD1 covers 9 bases. The ends lost 4 bases at V and 3 bases at J; junction bases unmatched: 11. The CDR3 length is 16 residues. Germline V gives CDR1 SGHRS, CDR2 YFSETQ. The CDR3, as DNA: TGCGCCAGCAGCCACCCGGGACAGGGTTTACTCTACGAGCAGTACTTC. This sequence encodes CASSHPGQGLLYEQYF. The variable domain in full, completed from reference TRBV5-1 and TRBJ2-7, reads KAGVTQTPRYLIKTRGQQVTLSCSPISGHRSVSWYQQTPGQGLQFLFEYFSETQRNKGNFPGRFSGRQFSNSRSEMNVSTLELGDSALYLCASSHPGQGLLYEQYFGPGTRLTVT.

This clonotype came up many times. The J gene is TRBJ2-1, the V gene TRBV7-9; TRBD2 is a possible D gene (6 bases). Germline assignment: CDR1 SEHNR and CDR2 FQNEAQ (reference sequence). V dropped 3 bases and J dropped 9 bases, with 15 bases sitting between them. The length of the CDR3 is 14 residues. CDR3 sequence: CASSFTRERAEQFF. CDR3 DNA sequence: TGTGCCAGCAGCTTCACCCGTGAGCGGGCTGAGCAGTTCTTC.

This clonotype was observed many times. The gene calls are TRBV18 and TRBJ1-2; D is ambiguous. The CDR3 is made up of 15 amino acids. CDR1 is KGHSH, CDR2 LQKENI, per germline. V was shortened by 3 bases and J by 2 bases, with 13 bases between the two germline ends. The CDR3 here is CASSPASTPNYGYTF. CDR3 nucleotide sequence: TGTGCCAGCTCACCCGCTTCCACACCGAACTATGGCTACACCTTC.

This clonotype was detected many times. The V gene is TRBV7-9, the J gene TRBJ2-7; D call uncertain. The germline V gene has CDR1 SEHNR and CDR2 FQNEAQ (reference sequence). V lost 1 base to trimming and J lost 1 base, with 8 bases between them. This CDR3 region has 14 residues. In nucleotides, the CDR3 is TGTGCCAGCAGCTTAGTATGGGAATCCTACGAGCAGTACTTC. Amino acids: CASSLVWESYEQYF.

This clonotype was seen a handful of times. The chain joins TRBV28 to TRBJ2-7, with D possibly being TRBD2 (7 bases). Between the trimmed V and J ends, which lost 6 bases and 4 bases, there was a span of 13 bases. Germline V lookup: CDR1 MDHEN, CDR2 SYDVKM. The CDR3 length is 13 residues. CDR3 residues: CASRPGRGYEQYF. The CDR3 DNA sequence: TGTGCCAGCAGGCCGGGGAGGGGGTACGAGCAGTACTTC.

This clonotype has ten or more counts. The CDR3 DNA follows: TGTGCCAGCAGCTTGGGACTAGCGGGAGAAGCAGATACGCAGTATTTT. Translating it yields CASSLGLAGEADTQYF. The chain is built from TRBV11-3 and TRBJ2-3; 14 bases fit TRBD2. CDR3 length equals 16 residues. V shed 3 bases and J 4 bases; nucleotides not matched to a gene: 3. Germline V gives CDR1 SGHNT, CDR2 YENEEA.

This clonotype came up a few times. The chain carries TRBV28 and TRBJ2-1, with TRBD1 matching 7 bases. V was clipped by 5 bases and J by 5 bases; unmatched bases: 12. The CDR3 runs 16 residues. CDR1 MDHEN and CDR2 SYDVKM come from the germline V gene. CDR3 residues: CASSPLDRRTNNEQFF. DNA for the CDR3: TGTGCCAGCAGTCCCTTGGACAGGAGAACCAACAATGAGCAGTTCTTC.